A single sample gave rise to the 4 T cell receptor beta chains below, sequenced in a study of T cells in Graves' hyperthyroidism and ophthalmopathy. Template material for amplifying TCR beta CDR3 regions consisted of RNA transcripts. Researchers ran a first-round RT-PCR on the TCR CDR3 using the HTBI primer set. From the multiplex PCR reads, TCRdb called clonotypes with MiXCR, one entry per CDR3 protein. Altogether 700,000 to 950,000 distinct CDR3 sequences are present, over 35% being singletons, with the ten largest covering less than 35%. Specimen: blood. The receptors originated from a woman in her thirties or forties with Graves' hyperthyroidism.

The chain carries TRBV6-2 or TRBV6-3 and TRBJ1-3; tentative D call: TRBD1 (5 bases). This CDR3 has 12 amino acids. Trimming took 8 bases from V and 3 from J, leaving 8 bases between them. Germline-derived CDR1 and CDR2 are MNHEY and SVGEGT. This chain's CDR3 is CASRDSGNTIYF. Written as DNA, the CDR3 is TGTGCCAGCCGCGACAGTGGAAACACCATATATTTT.

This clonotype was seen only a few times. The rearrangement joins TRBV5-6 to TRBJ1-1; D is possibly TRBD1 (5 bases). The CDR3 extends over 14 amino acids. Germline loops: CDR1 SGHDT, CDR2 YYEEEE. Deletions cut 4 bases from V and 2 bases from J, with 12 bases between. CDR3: CASSKLGHNTEAFF. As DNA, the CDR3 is TGTGCCAGCAGCAAACTCGGACACAACACTGAAGCTTTCTTT.

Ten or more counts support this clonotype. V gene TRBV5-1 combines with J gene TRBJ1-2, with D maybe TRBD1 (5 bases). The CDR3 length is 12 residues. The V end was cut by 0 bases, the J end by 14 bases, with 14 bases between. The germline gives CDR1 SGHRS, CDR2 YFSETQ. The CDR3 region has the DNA TGCGCCAGCAGCTTGGCCGGGACTCTTCATACCTTC. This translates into CASSLAGTLHTF.

CDR3: CASSSDPDYGYTF. The DNA of the CDR3 is TGCGCCAGCAGCAGTGACCCGGACTATGGCTACACCTTC. J is TRBJ1-2 and V is TRBV4-1, with D uncertain. V was pared by 5 bases and J by 3 bases, with 10 bases between. The CDR3 runs 13 residues. CDR1 is MGHRA and CDR2 is YSYEKL in the germline V gene.